This T cell receptor (beta chain) was sequenced for a study of blood T cell repertoires in COVID-19 (TCRdb year 2020). Background for the entire study: The collaborator samples originated in the United States, Italy and Spain and spanned the acute and convalescent phases of COVID-19. The material from the prospective study consisted of cDNA or gDNA derived from T cells, B-cell-depleted T cells, or PBMCs. Subjects who had been exposed to COVID-19, were actively infected with it, or had recovered from it provided the deeply sampled blood TCRbeta repertoires that made up the dataset. The repertoires were made available in a free public database intended to serve as a resource for research on the immune response to SARS-CoV-2. Samples came from the ongoing ImmuneRACE study (first 160 participants) plus 1,254 subjects from 6 global collaborators. Sample metadata almost always included a de-identified subject ID, COVID-19 status, age in years and sex. Where HLA class I and class II types were available, the types were taken from metadata supplied by the sample provider, not from assay-based typing.

TCRbeta CDR3 regions were amplified from genomic DNA using the immunoSEQ Assay, a bias-controlled multiplex PCR. Concerning the study's data processing: Within the assay, amplification of reference gene primers was used to estimate how many nucleated cells each sample contained. To quantify the absolute abundance of each unique TCRbeta CDR3 rearrangement, sequence reads were collapsed and filtered. For each sample, productive Simpson clonality was calculated as the square root of Simpson's diversity index across productive rearrangements. Sourced from immuneACCESS, this table was stored by TCRdb with only in-frame sequences that have V and J called. A share of the clones is absent; for the studies checked, an unresolved V gene accounts for under half, and the remainder has no known explanation. V, J and clone size reflect that table, while D and trimming were determined from the DNA. The sample data list about 280,000 clones, and around 85% of these were observed just once. In total, the top ten clones hold less than 6.5% of the sample.

The paper as a whole reports these results and caveats: Clinical and demographic metadata were provided uncurated, with the amount varying by source and participant.

To note about this clone: Its antigen has not been determined. No qualities accompany the bases; no much larger clone lies one base away. The sample contains more than one DNA sequence encoding this CDR3.

Collaborating institutions collected whole blood in K2EDTA tubes following their own protocols. For TCRbeta analysis, collaborator samples were shipped as frozen whole blood, as isolated PBMCs, or as DNA extracted from either sample type. CDR1 and CDR2, per the germline V gene, are SGHAT and FQNNGV. V loses 1 base of germline sequence and J loses 6 bases, and the interval between the two ends is 7 bases. From its cysteine to its phenylalanine, the CDR3 spans 13 amino acids. Left in the record is the CDR3 DNA by itself, 39 bases read in frame from the first base. The material sequenced was peripheral blood. This clonotype was obtained from a man aged 50 to 60 with active or convalescent COVID-19. The rearrangement combines TRBV11-2 with TRBJ2-1; the best D guess is TRBD2, with 5 bases matching. In nucleotide form, the sequence is TGTGCCAGCAGCTTAGTTCGGGGCAATGAGCAGTTCTTC. It is translated as CASSLVRGNEQFF.